The 32 T cell receptor beta chains in this list originate from one sample, sequenced in a study of cytotoxic CD8 clonotypes in ibrutinib-treated CLL. Method: immunoSEQ multiplex PCR; TCRdb's copy keeps in-frame clones and lacks some. The sample includes 130,000 or so clones, 75% to 85% of them seen just once. Sequences were derived from PBMCs, sampled after 12 months of ibrutinib treatment. Receptors were obtained from a human donor with chronic lymphocytic leukemia.

This clone was recorded only once. The gene calls are TRBV27 and TRBJ2-3; D may be TRBD1 (7 bases). This CDR3 is 17 amino acids long. Germline V CDR1 and CDR2: MNHEY, SMNVEV (reference sequence). V gave up 3 bases and J gave up 3 bases, with 19 bases separating them. CDR3 sequence (DNA): TGTGCCAGCAGTTTCCGAGGGGGCTTCGGGGGAACAGATACGCAGTATTTT. It encodes CASSFRGGFGGTDTQYF.

The rearrangement uses TRBV14 and TRBJ2-7; a weak D match, TRBD2 (6 bases). The CDR3 totals 14 residues. The germline CDR1 and CDR2 sequences are SGHDN and FVKESK. The V end was cut by 8 bases, the J end by 2 bases, with 16 bases between. The CDR3 reads CASAWRDAPYEQYF. The CDR3, as DNA: TGTGCCAGCGCTTGGAGGGATGCCCCCTACGAGCAGTACTTC. Full variable domain (outside the CDR3, taken from reference TRBV14 and TRBJ2-7): EAGVTQFPSHSVIEKGQTVTLRCDPISGHDNLYWYRRVMGKEIKFLLHFVKESKQDESGMPNNRFLAERTGGTYSTLKVQPAELEDSGVYFCASAWRDAPYEQYFGPGTRLTVT.

This chain links TRBV2 with TRBJ2-5, with 7 bases matching TRBD1. V dropped 5 bases and J dropped 1; count of bases not matched to a gene: 7. The CDR3 is 15 amino acids. From germline, CDR1 is SNHLY and CDR2 FYNNEI. The CDR3 protein is CASSQQGTVQETQYF. CDR3 bases: TGTGCCAGCAGTCAACAAGGGACAGTCCAAGAGACCCAGTACTTC.

The CDR3, as DNA: TGTGCCAGCAGTTCTACGGACAGTTCCTACAATGAGCAGTTCTTC. Its translation: CASSSTDSSYNEQFF. The V gene is TRBV27, the J gene TRBJ2-1; D might be TRBD1 (6 bases). This CDR3 contains 15 residues. V lost 4 bases to trimming and J lost 1 base, with 11 bases between them. Germline V gives CDR1 MNHEY, CDR2 SMNVEV (reference sequence).

A note on this clone: The same CDR3 also results from other DNA sequences found in this sample. V gene TRBV27 combines with J gene TRBJ1-1; D is undetermined. Trimming removed 3 bases from V and 5 bases from J, with 4 bases in between. The CDR3 covers 11 residues. Germline loops: CDR1 MNHEY, CDR2 SMNVEV (reference sequence). The CDR3 region has the DNA TGTGCCAGCAGTTTTGGGACTGAAGCTTTCTTT. Amino acid sequence: CASSFGTEAFF.

The CDR3 loop reads CASRGGWPSGYTF. CDR3 nucleotide sequence: TGTGCCAGCAGGGGGGGCTGGCCGAGCGGCTACACCTTC. V usage is TRBV28 and J usage is TRBJ1-2; D is possibly TRBD1 (6 bases). From germline, CDR1 is MDHEN and CDR2 SYDVKM. Trimming pared 6 bases from V and 8 bases from J, leaving 16 bases between. The CDR3 is made up of 13 amino acids.

The CDR3 nucleotides read TGTGCCAGTAGTTCGAGCGGGAGCACAGATACGCAGTATTTT. Encoded protein: CASSSSGSTDTQYF. This chain connects TRBV19 to TRBJ2-3; D perhaps matches TRBD2 (6 bases). Germline V lookup: CDR1 LNHDA, CDR2 SQIVND (reference sequence). Trimming shortened V by 5 bases and J by 0 bases, and 9 bases separated the two germline ends. The CDR3 spans 14 residues. The full variable domain, completed using reference TRBV19 and TRBJ2-3, is DGGITQSPKYLFRKEGQNVTLSCEQNLNHDAMYWYRQDPGQGLRLIYYSQIVNDFQKGDIAEGYSVSREKKESFPLTVTSAQKNPTAFYLCASSSSGSTDTQYFGPGTRLTVL.

This rearrangement joins TRBV28 to TRBJ1-5; possible D gene TRBD1, 5 bases. From germline, CDR1 is MDHEN and CDR2 SYDVKM. V gave up 5 bases and J gave up 6 bases, with 14 bases separating them. The CDR3 totals 14 residues. In DNA, the CDR3 is TGTGCCAGCAGTCCCGACGCGGGGGGTCAGCCCCAGCATTTT. This sequence encodes CASSPDAGGQPQHF. Variable domain in full (rest from reference TRBV28 and TRBJ1-5): DVKVTQSSRYLVKRTGEKVFLECVQDMDHENMFWYRQDPGLGLRLIYFSYDVKMKEKGDIPEGYSVSREKKERFSLILESASTNQTSMYLCASSPDAGGQPQHFGDGTRLSIL.

The chain couples TRBV9 to TRBJ2-2, with D unresolved. V lost 0 bases to trimming and J lost 4 bases, with 13 bases between them. This CDR3 contains 16 residues. Germline values: CDR1 SGDLS, CDR2 YYNGEE. CDR3 loop: CASSVGTASLTGELFF. CDR3 bases: TGTGCCAGCAGCGTAGGGACGGCATCGCTCACCGGGGAGCTGTTTTTT.

The gene calls are TRBV5-4 and TRBJ2-3; possible D gene TRBD2, 5 bases. The germline CDR1 and CDR2 sequences are SGHNT and YYREEE (reference sequence). Trimming took off 4 bases at V and 1 base at J, with 19 bases between the two ends. This CDR3 has 17 amino acids. CDR3 in amino acids: CASSPGRPGLGTDTQYF. The CDR3 DNA sequence: TGTGCCAGCAGCCCCGGGCGGCCGGGGTTGGGCACAGATACGCAGTATTTT.

There are many counts of this clone. V gene TRBV7-3 combines with J gene TRBJ2-3, with a tentative D call TRBD2 (5 bases). Looked up from germline, CDR1 is SGHTA and CDR2 is FQGTGA. Trimming removed 5 bases from V and 2 bases from J, with 17 bases in between. This CDR3 has 16 amino acids. The CDR3 loop reads CASSPSTTGITDTQYF. For the CDR3, the DNA is TGTGCCAGCAGCCCTTCCACAACGGGGATCACAGATACGCAGTATTTT.

The rearrangement joins TRBV29-1 to TRBJ2-7; 7 nucleotides line up with TRBD2. The CDR3 runs to 13 residues. J was trimmed by 4 bases and V by 6 bases; bases with no gene match: 9. Germline assignment: CDR1 SQVTM and CDR2 ANQGSEA. CDR3 residues: CSVLSGMRYEQYF. The CDR3 DNA is TGCAGCGTCCTGAGCGGGATGAGGTACGAGCAGTACTTC.

The genes are TRBV15 and TRBJ2-7, with D hard to call. Germline V gene data show CDR1 as LNHNV and CDR2 as YYDKDF (reference sequence). The length of the CDR3 is 13 residues. Between the trimmed V and J ends, which lost 1 base and 4 bases, there was a span of 8 bases. CDR3 protein: CATSRVSEYEQYF. CDR3 DNA: TGTGCCACCAGCAGAGTATCGGAGTACGAGCAGTACTTC. Filled out from reference TRBV15 and TRBJ2-7, the complete variable domain reads DAMVIQNPRYQVTQFGKPVTLSCSQTLNHNVMYWYQQKSSQAPKLLFHYYDKDFNNEADTPDNFQSRRPNTSFCFLDIRSPGLGDTAMYLCATSRVSEYEQYFGPGTRLTVT.

The rearrangement uses TRBV28 and TRBJ2-1, with 9 nucleotides matching TRBD2. Losses at the gene ends were 3 bases for V and 0 bases for J; bases not matched to a gene: 6. Germline V gene lookup returns CDR1 MDHEN and CDR2 SYDVKM. CDR3 length equals 17 residues. CDR3 sequence reads: CASSFSGSAGSYNEQFF. In nucleotides, the CDR3 is TGTGCCAGCAGTTTTAGCGGGAGTGCGGGCTCCTACAATGAGCAGTTCTTC.

J is TRBJ2-5 and V is TRBV18, with D tentatively TRBD2 (6 bases). The CDR3 runs 14 residues. V shed 3 bases and J shed 3 bases, with 11 bases lying between them. From germline, CDR1 is KGHSH and CDR2 LQKENI. CDR3 sequence (DNA): TGTGCCAGCTCACCTAGCGGTAAGAAAGAGACCCAGTACTTC. Translated: CASSPSGKKETQYF.

The CDR3 bases are TGTGCCATCAGTGATCCGGGACTAGCGAGCACCGGGGAGCTGTTTTTT. Translating gives CAISDPGLASTGELFF. This rearrangement joins TRBV10-3 to TRBJ2-2; TRBD2 matches 10 bases. V dropped 3 bases and J dropped 4; count of bases not matched to a gene: 5. The CDR3 consists of 16 residues. Germline-derived CDR1 and CDR2 are ENHRY and SYGVKD.

The CDR3 bases are TGTGCCACCAGCAGAGTCCCGCCGAGTCGGGATCGTCAGCCCCAGCATTTT. Amino acid sequence: CATSRVPPSRDRQPQHF. The gene calls are TRBV15 and TRBJ1-5; D is ambiguous. The CDR3 extends over 17 amino acids. CDR1 is LNHNV, CDR2 YYDKDF, per germline (reference sequence). Trimming took off 1 base at V and 6 bases at J, with 19 bases between the two ends.

This clone was picked up a small number of times. The gene calls are TRBV28 and TRBJ1-5; 7 positions match TRBD1. V was clipped by 4 bases and J by 7 bases; unmatched bases: 10. CDR1 is MDHEN, CDR2 SYDVKM, per germline. The length of the CDR3 is 15 residues. DNA of the CDR3: TGTGCCAGCAGTTCTAGTTACAGGGGCGGACAGCCCCAGCATTTT. This gives the protein CASSSSYRGGQPQHF. The whole variable domain, filled in from reference TRBV28 and TRBJ1-5, reads DVKVTQSSRYLVKRTGEKVFLECVQDMDHENMFWYRQDPGLGLRLIYFSYDVKMKEKGDIPEGYSVSREKKERFSLILESASTNQTSMYLCASSSSYRGGQPQHFGDGTRLSIL.

The chain is built from TRBV7-2 and TRBJ2-7; D remains unclear. Germline CDR1 and CDR2: SGHTA and FQGNSA. V was cut by 7 bases and J by 6 bases, with 19 bases left in between. The CDR3 covers 14 residues. This CDR3 is CASTENTVPAEQYF. In DNA form, the CDR3 reads TGTGCCAGCACCGAAAACACGGTCCCAGCCGAGCAGTACTTC.

This chain connects TRBV18 to TRBJ2-5; D not certain. Germline V gene lookup returns CDR1 KGHSH and CDR2 LQKENI. Trimming pared 1 base from V and 5 bases from J, leaving 11 bases between. This CDR3 has 14 residues. The CDR3 spells CASSPQTGLETQYF. CDR3 DNA sequence: TGTGCCAGCTCACCACAGACGGGCCTGGAGACCCAGTACTTC. The full variable domain, its missing parts supplied by reference TRBV18 and TRBJ2-5, is NAGVMQNPRHLVRRRGQEARLRCSPMKGHSHVYWYRQLPEEGLKFMVYLQKENIIDESGMPKERFSAEFPKEGPSILRIQQVVRGDSAAYFCASSPQTGLETQYFGPGTRLLVL.

The chain recombines TRBV7-3 with TRBJ2-1; 10 bases align to TRBD2. J lost 2 bases, V lost 1 base, and 17 bases had no gene match. Germline CDR1 SGHTA, CDR2 FQGTGA. The CDR3 sequence is 21 residues long. CDR3 region: CASSLKGASGSYYDTYNEQFF. In nucleotides, the CDR3 is TGTGCCAGCAGCTTAAAGGGTGCTAGCGGGAGCTATTATGATACCTACAATGAGCAGTTCTTC. The whole variable domain, remainder taken from reference TRBV7-3 and TRBJ2-1, is GAGVSQTPSNKVTEKGKYVELRCDPISGHTALYWYRQSLGQGPEFLIYFQGTGAADDSGLPNDRFFAVRPEGSVSTLKIQRTERGDSAVYLCASSLKGASGSYYDTYNEQFFGPGTRLTVL.

V is TRBV7-2 and J is TRBJ2-5; TRBD1 is a possible D gene (5 bases). Trimming stripped 5 bases from V and 2 bases from J, with 15 bases between. Per germline, CDR1 SGHTA and CDR2 FQGNSA. The CDR3 loop spans 15 amino acids. CDR3 sequence: CASSRQSSLQETQYF. In DNA form, the CDR3 reads TGTGCCAGCAGCCGACAGAGTTCCCTTCAAGAGACCCAGTACTTC.

This clone was seen a single time. The CDR3 DNA sequence: TGTGCCTATGGCGTTGGGGAAGACTATGGCTACACCTTC. Residues: CAYGVGEDYGYTF. J is TRBJ1-2 and V is TRBV10-3, with D unclear. The CDR3 runs 13 residues. The V gene lost 11 bases and the J gene lost 3 bases, with 16 bases spanning the gap. CDR1 ENHRY and CDR2 SYGVKD come from the germline V gene.

This sequence joins TRBV5-6 and TRBJ1-1, with 8 bases identical to TRBD1. The CDR3 is made up of 14 amino acids. Germline V lookup: CDR1 SGHDT, CDR2 YYEEEE. After removal of 2 bases from V and 3 bases from J, the junction contained 3 bases not matched to a gene. Written as DNA, the CDR3 is TGTGCCAGCAGCTTCTTACAGGGGGACACTGAAGCTTTCTTT. It encodes CASSFLQGDTEAFF.

V gene TRBV2 combines with J gene TRBJ2-7; D not resolved. Trimming left V 6 bases short and J 2 bases short, with 17 bases between. CDR3 length: 15 residues. The germline gives CDR1 SNHLY, CDR2 FYNNEI. The CDR3 sequence is CASRTPPADTYEQYF. As DNA, the CDR3 is TGTGCCAGCAGAACCCCCCCCGCGGATACCTACGAGCAGTACTTC.

In its sample, this clone was seen once. The chain carries TRBV29-1 and TRBJ2-1; TRBD2 agrees at 10 bases. The CDR3 length is 17 residues. Germline assignment: CDR1 SQVTM and CDR2 ANQGSEA. Germline trimming cut 5 bases from V and 0 bases from J; bases unmatched to any gene: 10. The CDR3 DNA reads TGCAGCGTTCGGACTAGCGGATGGAGGGGCTCCTACAATGAGCAGTTCTTC. Protein product: CSVRTSGWRGSYNEQFF.

The V call is TRBV9, the J call TRBJ2-2; tentatively, D is TRBD1 (6 bases). This CDR3 has 17 amino acids. Trimming cost V 4 bases and J 4 bases, with 20 bases left between them. Germline CDR1 reads SGDLS; CDR2 reads YYNGEE. The CDR3 bases are TGTGCCAGCAGCCCCACAGGGAGCCCTTTGGTCACCGGGGAGCTGTTTTTT. Translating gives CASSPTGSPLVTGELFF.

The DNA for the CDR3 is TGTGCCAGCAGCGACCGGGAGGGTACAGATACGCAGTATTTT. It specifies CASSDREGTDTQYF. The rearrangement links TRBV7-8 to TRBJ2-3; 8 bases map to TRBD2. V was pared by 5 bases and J by 3 bases, with 4 bases of the junction left unmatched. Germline CDR1 SGHVS, CDR2 FQNEAQ. The CDR3 runs to 14 residues.

This sequence joins TRBV15 and TRBJ2-1, with TRBD2 matching 7 bases. The CDR3 is 16 amino acids. Germline loops: CDR1 LNHNV, CDR2 YYDKDF (reference sequence). V was pared by 3 bases and J by 9 bases, with 14 bases of the junction left unmatched. The CDR3 DNA follows: TGTGCCACCAGCAGCGACCTCCGGGGCCCGGGGGGTGAGCAGTTCTTC. Protein product: CATSSDLRGPGGEQFF.

The chain is built from TRBV9 and TRBJ2-1, with D unresolved. Germline lookup yields CDR1 SGDLS and CDR2 YYNGEE. The CDR3 is 13 amino acids. V lost 0 bases to trimming and J lost 5 bases, with 6 bases between them. The CDR3 region has the DNA TGTGCCAGCAGCGTAGGCAGTAACAATGAGCAGTTCTTC. It is translated as CASSVGSNNEQFF.

This clone was observed a handful of times. CDR3 amino acids: CASGDQPQHF. In nucleotides, the CDR3 is TGTGCCAGCGGGGATCAGCCCCAGCATTTT. This chain uses TRBV4-2 with TRBJ1-5, with D unresolved. Trimming cost V 8 bases and J 5 bases, with 4 bases left between them. The CDR3 totals 10 residues. Germline assignment: CDR1 LGHNA and CDR2 YNFKEQ.

This clone showed up just once. The rearrangement joins TRBV15 to TRBJ2-1, with TRBD1 matching 11 bases. Germline V CDR1 and CDR2: LNHNV, YYDKDF (reference sequence). This CDR3 is built from 17 residues. J lost 4 bases, V lost 3 bases, and 8 bases had no gene match. DNA of the CDR3: TGTGCCACCAGCAGGGGACAGGGGGAATGGCATTACAATGAGCAGTTCTTC. Translation: CATSRGQGEWHYNEQFF. The entire variable domain, with the rest obtained from reference TRBV15 and TRBJ2-1, is as follows: DAMVIQNPRYQVTQFGKPVTLSCSQTLNHNVMYWYQQKSSQAPKLLFHYYDKDFNNEADTPDNFQSRRPNTSFCFLDIRSPGLGDTAMYLCATSRGQGEWHYNEQFFGPGTRLTVL.